The 6 T cell receptor beta chains below all came from one sample that was sequenced in a study of blood T cell repertoires in COVID-19. Clones were sequenced by immunoSEQ multiplex PCR, and TCRdb holds only the in-frame ones, with some missing. The sample shows approximately 150,000 clones, around 80% of them seen only once. The sequenced material came from PBMCs or T cells enriched from blood (not recorded which). All receptors come from a man in his 70s who had been exposed to COVID-19.

The V gene is TRBV7-8, the J gene TRBJ2-1; 8 bases are shared with TRBD1. This CDR3 has 14 amino acids. Germline V gene sequence: CDR1 SGHVS, CDR2 FQNEAQ. The V gene end was trimmed by 5 bases and the J gene end by 4 bases; junction bases not matched to a gene: 4. The DNA for the CDR3 is TGTGCCAGCAGCCGAGGACAGGGTTACAATGAGCAGTTCTTC. Its protein product is CASSRGQGYNEQFF.

The chain employs TRBV6-1 and TRBJ2-1; TRBD2 matches 7 bases. Germline CDR1 reads MNHNS; CDR2 reads SASEGT. Losses at the gene ends were 4 bases for V and 6 bases for J; bases not matched to a gene: 6. This CDR3 has 14 residues. The CDR3 loop is CASSGLAERNEQFF. The CDR3, as DNA: TGTGCCAGCAGTGGCCTAGCGGAACGCAATGAGCAGTTCTTC.

V is TRBV30 and J is TRBJ1-2; 11 bases align to TRBD1. The CDR3 totals 14 residues. V shed 7 bases and J 0 bases; nucleotides not matched to a gene: 4. Germline-derived CDR1 and CDR2 are GTSNPN and SVGIG (reference sequence). The CDR3 sequence: CASGQGATNYGYTF. The DNA for the CDR3 is TGTGCCTCCGGACAGGGGGCGACTAACTATGGCTACACCTTC.

The CDR3 protein is CASSGTGLTEAFF. The DNA for the CDR3 is TGTGCCAGCTCAGGGACAGGCCTCACTGAAGCTTTCTTT. The chain couples TRBV18 to TRBJ1-1, with 8 bases fitting TRBD1. The CDR3 runs 13 residues. Germline trimming cut 5 bases from V and 4 bases from J; bases unmatched to any gene: 3. Germline assignment: CDR1 KGHSH and CDR2 LQKENI.

The chain employs TRBV6-2 or TRBV6-3 and TRBJ2-3; perhaps TRBD2 as D (6 bases). V lost 9 bases to trimming and J lost 0 bases, with 10 bases between them. The CDR3 runs 13 residues. The germline V gene encodes CDR1 MNHEY and CDR2 SVGEGT. This CDR3 is CASSGASTDTQYF. In DNA, the CDR3 is TGTGCCAGTAGCGGAGCTAGCACAGATACGCAGTATTTT.

V gene TRBV20-1 combines with J gene TRBJ2-7; 13 bases are shared with TRBD2. CDR3 length: 14 amino acids. Germline V gene data show CDR1 as DFQATT and CDR2 as SNEGSKA (reference sequence). J gave up 5 bases and V 5 bases, and 6 bases lay outside the gene matches. CDR3: CSAGGLAGDHEQYF. The CDR3 DNA follows: TGCAGTGCTGGTGGACTAGCGGGAGATCACGAGCAGTACTTC.